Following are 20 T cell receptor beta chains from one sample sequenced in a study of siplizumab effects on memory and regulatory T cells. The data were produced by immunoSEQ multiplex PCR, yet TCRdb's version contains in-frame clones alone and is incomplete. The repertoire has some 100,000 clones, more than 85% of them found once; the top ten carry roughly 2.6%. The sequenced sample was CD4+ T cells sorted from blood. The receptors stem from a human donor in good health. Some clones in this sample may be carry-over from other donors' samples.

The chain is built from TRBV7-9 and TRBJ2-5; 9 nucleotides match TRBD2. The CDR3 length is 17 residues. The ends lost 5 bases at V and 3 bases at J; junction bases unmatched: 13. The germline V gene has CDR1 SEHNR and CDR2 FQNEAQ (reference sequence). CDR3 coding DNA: TGTGCCAGCAGCCCCGAGGGATGGCGGGAGGGAGAAGAGACCCAGTACTTC. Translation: CASSPEGWREGEETQYF.

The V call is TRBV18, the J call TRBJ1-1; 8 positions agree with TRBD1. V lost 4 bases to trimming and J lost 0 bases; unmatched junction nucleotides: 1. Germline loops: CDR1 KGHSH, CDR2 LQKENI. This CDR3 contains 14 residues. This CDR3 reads CASSLQGVNTEAFF. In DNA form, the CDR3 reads TGTGCCAGCTCACTACAGGGGGTGAACACTGAAGCTTTCTTT. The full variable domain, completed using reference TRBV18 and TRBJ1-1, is NAGVMQNPRHLVRRRGQEARLRCSPMKGHSHVYWYRQLPEEGLKFMVYLQKENIIDESGMPKERFSAEFPKEGPSILRIQQVVRGDSAAYFCASSLQGVNTEAFFGQGTRLTVV.

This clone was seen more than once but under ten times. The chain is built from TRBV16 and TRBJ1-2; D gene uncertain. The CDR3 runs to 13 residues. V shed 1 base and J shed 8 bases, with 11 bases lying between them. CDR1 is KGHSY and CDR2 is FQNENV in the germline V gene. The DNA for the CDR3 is TGTGCCAGCAGCCAATTAGGGATTGGGGGCTACACCTTC. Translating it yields CASSQLGIGGYTF.

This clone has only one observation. The DNA of the CDR3 is TGTGCCAGCAGCTTAAATCGCCTAGCGGGAGCCTACGAGCAGTACTTC. This encodes CASSLNRLAGAYEQYF. This rearrangement joins TRBV11-2 to TRBJ2-7; 10 nucleotides line up with TRBD2. The CDR3 covers 16 residues. Unmatched junction bases numbered 6, after V lost 2 bases and J lost 2 bases. Germline V gene lookup returns CDR1 SGHAT and CDR2 FQNNGV.

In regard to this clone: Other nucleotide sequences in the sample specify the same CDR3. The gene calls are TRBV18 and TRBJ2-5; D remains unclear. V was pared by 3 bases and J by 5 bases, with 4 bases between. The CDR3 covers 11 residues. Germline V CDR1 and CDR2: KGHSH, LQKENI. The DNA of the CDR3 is TGTGCCAGCTCACCGGGTGAGACCCAGTACTTC. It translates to CASSPGETQYF. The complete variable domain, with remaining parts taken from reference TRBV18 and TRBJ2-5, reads NAGVMQNPRHLVRRRGQEARLRCSPMKGHSHVYWYRQLPEEGLKFMVYLQKENIIDESGMPKERFSAEFPKEGPSILRIQQVVRGDSAAYFCASSPGETQYFGPGTRLLVL.

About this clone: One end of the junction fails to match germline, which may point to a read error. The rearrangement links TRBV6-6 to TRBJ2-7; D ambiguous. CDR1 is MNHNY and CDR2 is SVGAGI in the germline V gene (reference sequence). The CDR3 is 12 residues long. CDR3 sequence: CTSSPLRNEQYF. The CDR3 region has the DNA TGTACCAGCAGCCCCCTCAGGAACGAGCAGTACTTC.

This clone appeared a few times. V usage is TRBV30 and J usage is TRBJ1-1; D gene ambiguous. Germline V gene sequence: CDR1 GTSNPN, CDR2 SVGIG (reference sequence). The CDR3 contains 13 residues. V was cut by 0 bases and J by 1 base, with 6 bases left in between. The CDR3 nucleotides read TGTGCCTGGAGTGTAGAGGGGAACACTGAAGCTTTCTTT. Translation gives CAWSVEGNTEAFF.

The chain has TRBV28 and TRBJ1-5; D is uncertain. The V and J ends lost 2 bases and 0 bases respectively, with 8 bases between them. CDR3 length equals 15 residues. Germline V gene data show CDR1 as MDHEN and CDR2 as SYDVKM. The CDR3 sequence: CASSLNRDSNQPQHF. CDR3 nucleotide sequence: TGTGCCAGCAGTTTAAATCGGGATAGCAATCAGCCCCAGCATTTT.

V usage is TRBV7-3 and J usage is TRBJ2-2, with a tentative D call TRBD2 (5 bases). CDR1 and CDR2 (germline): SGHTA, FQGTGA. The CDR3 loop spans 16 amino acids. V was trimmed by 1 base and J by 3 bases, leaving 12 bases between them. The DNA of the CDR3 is TGTGCCAGCAGCTTAAGGGGTAGCGCGGACACCGGGGAGCTGTTTTTT. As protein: CASSLRGSADTGELFF.

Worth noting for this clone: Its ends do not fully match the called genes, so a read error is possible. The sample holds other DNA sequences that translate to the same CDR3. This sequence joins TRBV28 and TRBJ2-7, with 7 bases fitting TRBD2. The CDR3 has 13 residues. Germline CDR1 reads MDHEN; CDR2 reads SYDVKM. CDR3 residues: CAILSGKAEEQYF. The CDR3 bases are TGTGCCATCCTGAGCGGGAAGGCTGAGGAGCAGTACTTT.

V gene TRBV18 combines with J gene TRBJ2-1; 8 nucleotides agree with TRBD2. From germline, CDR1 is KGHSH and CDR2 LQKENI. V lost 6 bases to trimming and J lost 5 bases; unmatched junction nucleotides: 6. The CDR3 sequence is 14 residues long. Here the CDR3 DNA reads TGTGCCAGCTCTACCGGGACTAGTGACAATGAGCAGTTCTTC. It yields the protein CASSTGTSDNEQFF.

Here the CDR3 DNA reads TGTGCCAGCTCACCAATTGGAGGAAACAATGAGCAGTTCTTC. Amino acid sequence: CASSPIGGNNEQFF. The rearrangement joins TRBV18 to TRBJ2-1; possibly TRBD2 for D (5 bases). V lost 2 bases, J lost 5 bases, and 10 bases lay in between. Germline V gives CDR1 KGHSH, CDR2 LQKENI. The CDR3 covers 14 residues.

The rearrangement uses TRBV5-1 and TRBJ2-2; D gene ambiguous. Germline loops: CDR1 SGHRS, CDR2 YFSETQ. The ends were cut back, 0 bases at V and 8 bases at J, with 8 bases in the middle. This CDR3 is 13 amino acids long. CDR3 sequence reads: CASSLASLGELFF. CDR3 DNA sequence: TGCGCCAGCAGCTTGGCCAGCTTGGGGGAGCTGTTTTTT. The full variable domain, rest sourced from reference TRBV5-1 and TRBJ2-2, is KAGVTQTPRYLIKTRGQQVTLSCSPISGHRSVSWYQQTPGQGLQFLFEYFSETQRNKGNFPGRFSGRQFSNSRSEMNVSTLELGDSALYLCASSLASLGELFFGEGSRLTVL.

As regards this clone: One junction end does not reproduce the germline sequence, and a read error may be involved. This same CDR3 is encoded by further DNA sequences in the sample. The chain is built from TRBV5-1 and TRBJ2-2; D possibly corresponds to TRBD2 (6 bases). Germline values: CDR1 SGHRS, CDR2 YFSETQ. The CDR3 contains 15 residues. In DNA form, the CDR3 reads TGCGCCAGCAGCTTAGGTAGCGGTGGCACCGGGGAGCTGTTTTTC. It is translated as CASSLGSGGTGELFF.

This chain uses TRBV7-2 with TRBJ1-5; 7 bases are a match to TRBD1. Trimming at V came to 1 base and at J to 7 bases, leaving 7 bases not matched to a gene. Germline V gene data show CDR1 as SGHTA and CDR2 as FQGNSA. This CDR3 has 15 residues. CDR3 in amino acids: CASSLGQGWNQPQHF. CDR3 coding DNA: TGTGCCAGCAGCTTAGGACAGGGCTGGAACCAGCCCCAGCATTTT. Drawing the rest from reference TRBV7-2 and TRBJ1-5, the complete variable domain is GAGVSQSPSNKVTEKGKDVELRCDPISGHTALYWYRQSLGQGLEFLIYFQGNSAPDKSGLPSDRFSAERTGGSVSTLTIQRTQQEDSAVYLCASSLGQGWNQPQHFGDGTRLSIL.

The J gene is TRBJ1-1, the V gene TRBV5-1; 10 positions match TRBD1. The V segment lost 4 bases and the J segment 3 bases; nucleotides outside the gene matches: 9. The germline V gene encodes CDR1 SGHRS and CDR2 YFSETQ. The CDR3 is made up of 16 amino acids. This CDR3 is CASSPGQGVGDTEAFF. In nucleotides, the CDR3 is TGCGCCAGCAGCCCTGGACAGGGGGTGGGCGACACTGAAGCTTTCTTT.

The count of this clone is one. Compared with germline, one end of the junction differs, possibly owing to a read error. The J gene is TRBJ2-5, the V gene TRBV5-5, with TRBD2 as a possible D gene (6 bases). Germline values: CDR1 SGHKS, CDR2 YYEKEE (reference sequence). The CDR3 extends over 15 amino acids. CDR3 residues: CASRLGDWDQETQYF. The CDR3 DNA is TGTGCCAGCAGATTGGGGGACTGGGACCAAGAGACCCAGTACTTC.

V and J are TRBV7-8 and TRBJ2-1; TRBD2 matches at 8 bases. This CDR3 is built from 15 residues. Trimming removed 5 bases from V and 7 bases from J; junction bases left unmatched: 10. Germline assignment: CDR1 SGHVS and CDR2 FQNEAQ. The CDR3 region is CASSMKQTSVNEQFF. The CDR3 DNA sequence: TGTGCCAGCAGCATGAAGCAGACTAGCGTAAATGAGCAGTTCTTC. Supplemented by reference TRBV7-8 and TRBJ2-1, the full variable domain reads GAGVSQSPRYKVAKRGQDVALRCDPISGHVSLFWYQQALGQGPEFLTYFQNEAQLDKSGLPSDRFFAERPEGSVSTLKIQRTQQEDSAVYLCASSMKQTSVNEQFFGPGTRLTVL.

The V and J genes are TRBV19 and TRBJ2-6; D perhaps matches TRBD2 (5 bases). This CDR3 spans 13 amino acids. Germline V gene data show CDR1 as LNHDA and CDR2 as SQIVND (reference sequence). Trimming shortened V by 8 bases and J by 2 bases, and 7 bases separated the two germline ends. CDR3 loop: CASREAGANVLTF. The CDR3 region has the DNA TGTGCCAGTCGGGAAGCTGGGGCCAACGTCCTGACTTTC.

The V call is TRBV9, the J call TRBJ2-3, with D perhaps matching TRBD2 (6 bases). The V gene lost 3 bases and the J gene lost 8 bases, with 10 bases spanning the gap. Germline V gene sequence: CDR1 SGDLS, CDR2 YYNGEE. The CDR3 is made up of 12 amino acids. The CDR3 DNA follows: TGTGCCAGCAGCGGGGAGGCGGGTACGCAGTATTTT. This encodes CASSGEAGTQYF.